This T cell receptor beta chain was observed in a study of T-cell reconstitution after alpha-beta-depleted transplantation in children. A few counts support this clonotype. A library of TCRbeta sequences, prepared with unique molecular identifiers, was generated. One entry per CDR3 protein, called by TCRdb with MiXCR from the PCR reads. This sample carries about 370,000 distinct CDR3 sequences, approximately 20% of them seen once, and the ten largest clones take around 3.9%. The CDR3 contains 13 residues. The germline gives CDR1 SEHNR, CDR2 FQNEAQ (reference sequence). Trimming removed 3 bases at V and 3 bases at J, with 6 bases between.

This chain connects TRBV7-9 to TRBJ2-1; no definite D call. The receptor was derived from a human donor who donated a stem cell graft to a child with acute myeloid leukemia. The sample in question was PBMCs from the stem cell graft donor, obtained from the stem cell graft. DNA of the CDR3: TGTGCCAGCAGCTTCCCGATCTACAATGAGCAGTTCTTC. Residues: CASSFPIYNEQFF.